This TCR beta chain came from a study of cytomegalovirus exposure and HLA in healthy donors. The CDR3 extends over 16 amino acids. J was trimmed by 5 bases and V by 3 bases; bases with no gene match: 9. Germline V lookup: CDR1 MNHEY, CDR2 SMNVEV (reference sequence). Broader study findings: Cytomegalovirus association was listed for 170 or so TCR beta chains.

On this clone itself: Its antigen is unidentified.

Primers: 60 Vbeta forward and 13 Jbeta reverse. Assay: immunoSEQ multiplex PCR; the TCRdb copy retains only in-frame clones and omits some. The sample carries roughly 150,000 clones, roughly 72% recorded once. This sequence was found in a middle-aged woman in good health and CMV-seronegative. The source material was PBMCs. The chain is built from TRBV27 and TRBJ2-3; 9 bases align to TRBD1. DNA for the CDR3: TGTGCCAGCAGTTTGCCCGACAGGGGGGGGTTAGATACGCAGTATTTT. Amino acid sequence: CASSLPDRGGLDTQYF.